Detailed here is one TCR beta chain. This specimen belongs to a study of cytomegalovirus exposure and HLA in healthy donors. With 6 bases clipped from V and 3 bases from J, the junction kept 5 bases outside the gene matches. This CDR3 spans 14 amino acids. In germline, CDR1 is MNHEY, CDR2 SVGAGI. 60 Vbeta and 13 Jbeta primers were used in PCR. Assay used: immunoSEQ multiplex PCR; TCRdb lists only in-frame clones, some missing. The top ten clones hold 2% to 2.5% of a sample with some 160,000 clones, over 75% of them seen once. This sequence originates from a man in his fifties or sixties in good health and CMV-seronegative. Sequencing was performed on PBMCs. The rearrangement joins TRBV6-5 to TRBJ2-7; 10 bases map to TRBD1. CDR3 residues: CASSPGQGIYEQYF. CDR3 in DNA: TGTGCCAGCAGCCCGGGACAGGGGATCTACGAGCAGTACTTC.